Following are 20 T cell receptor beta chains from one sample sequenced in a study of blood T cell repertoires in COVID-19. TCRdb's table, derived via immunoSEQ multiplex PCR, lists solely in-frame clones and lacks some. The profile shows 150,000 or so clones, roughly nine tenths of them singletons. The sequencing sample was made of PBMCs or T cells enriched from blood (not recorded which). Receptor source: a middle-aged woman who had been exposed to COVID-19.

CDR3 in amino acids: CATSKYRASNTEAFF. The CDR3 DNA reads TGTGCCACCAGCAAATACAGGGCCTCGAACACTGAAGCTTTCTTT. The chain couples TRBV15 to TRBJ1-1; a weak D match, TRBD1 (6 bases). CDR1 and CDR2 from the germline V gene are LNHNV and YYDKDF (reference sequence). CDR3 length: 15 amino acids. Deletions cut 4 bases from V and 1 base from J, with 13 bases between.

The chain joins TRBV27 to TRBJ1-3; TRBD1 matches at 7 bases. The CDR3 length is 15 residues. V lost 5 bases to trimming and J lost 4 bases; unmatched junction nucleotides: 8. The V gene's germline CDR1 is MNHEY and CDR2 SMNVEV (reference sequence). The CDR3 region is CASSPSTGVGNTIYF. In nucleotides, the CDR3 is TGTGCCAGCAGTCCATCAACAGGGGTCGGAAACACCATATATTTT.

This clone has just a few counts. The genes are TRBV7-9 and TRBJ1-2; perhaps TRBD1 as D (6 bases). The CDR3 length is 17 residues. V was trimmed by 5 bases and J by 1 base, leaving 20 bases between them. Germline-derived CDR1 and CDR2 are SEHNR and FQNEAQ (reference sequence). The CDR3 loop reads CASSLGIGTDSNYGYTF. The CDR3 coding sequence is TGTGCCAGCAGCCTAGGGATAGGGACGGACAGTAACTATGGCTACACCTTC.

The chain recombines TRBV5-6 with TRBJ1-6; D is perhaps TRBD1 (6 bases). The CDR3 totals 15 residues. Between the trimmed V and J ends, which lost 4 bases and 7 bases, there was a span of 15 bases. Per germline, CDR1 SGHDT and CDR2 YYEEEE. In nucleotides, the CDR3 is TGTGCCAGCAGCGTGAGCTACAGGGACAATTCACCCCTCCACTTT. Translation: CASSVSYRDNSPLHF.

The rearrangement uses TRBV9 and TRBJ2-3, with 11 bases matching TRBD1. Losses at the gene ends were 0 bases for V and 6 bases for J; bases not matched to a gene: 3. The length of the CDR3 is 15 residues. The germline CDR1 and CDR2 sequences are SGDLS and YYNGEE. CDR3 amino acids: CASSVGGQGVDTQYF. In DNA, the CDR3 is TGTGCCAGCAGCGTAGGGGGACAGGGGGTCGATACGCAGTATTTT.

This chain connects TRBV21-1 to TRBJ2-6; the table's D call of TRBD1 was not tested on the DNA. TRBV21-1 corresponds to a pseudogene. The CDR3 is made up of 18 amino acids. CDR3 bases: TGTGCCAGCAGCAAAGCGCTCAGGGGACCTACTGGGGCCAACGTCCTGACTTTC. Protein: CASSKALRGPTGANVLTF.

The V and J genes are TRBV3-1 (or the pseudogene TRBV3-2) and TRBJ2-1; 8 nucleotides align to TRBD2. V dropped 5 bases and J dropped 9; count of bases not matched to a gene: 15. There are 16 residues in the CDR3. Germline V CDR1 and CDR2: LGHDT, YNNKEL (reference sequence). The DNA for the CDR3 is TGTGCCAGCAGCAACCTCCAGCGGGGGACCCGAGGTGAGCAGTTCTTC. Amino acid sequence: CASSNLQRGTRGEQFF.

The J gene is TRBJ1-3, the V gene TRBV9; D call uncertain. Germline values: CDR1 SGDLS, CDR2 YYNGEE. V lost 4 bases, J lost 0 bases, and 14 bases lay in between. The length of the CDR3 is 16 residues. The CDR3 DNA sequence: TGTGCCAGCAGCCTTGGGCACTGGCGCTCTGGAAACACCATATATTTT. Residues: CASSLGHWRSGNTIYF.

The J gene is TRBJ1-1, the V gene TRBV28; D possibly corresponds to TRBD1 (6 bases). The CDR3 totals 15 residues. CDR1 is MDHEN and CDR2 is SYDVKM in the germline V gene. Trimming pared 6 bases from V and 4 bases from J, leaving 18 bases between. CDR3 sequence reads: CASRRSTQGSTEAFF. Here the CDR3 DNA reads TGTGCCAGCAGAAGATCAACGCAGGGGTCCACTGAAGCTTTCTTT.

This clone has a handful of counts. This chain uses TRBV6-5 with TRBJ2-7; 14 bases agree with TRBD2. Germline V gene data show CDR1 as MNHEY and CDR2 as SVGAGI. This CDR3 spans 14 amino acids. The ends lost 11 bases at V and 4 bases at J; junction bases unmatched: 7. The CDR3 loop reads CAAGTSGRGYEQYF. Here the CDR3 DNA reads TGTGCCGCGGGGACTAGCGGGAGAGGGTACGAGCAGTACTTC.

CDR3 in amino acids: CASRPPGGNTEAFF. In DNA form, the CDR3 reads TGTGCCAGCAGACCCCCAGGGGGGAACACTGAAGCTTTCTTT. This chain uses TRBV27 with TRBJ1-1; TRBD1 agrees at 7 bases. There are 14 residues in the CDR3. Germline V gene lookup returns CDR1 MNHEY and CDR2 SMNVEV (reference sequence). The V gene end was trimmed by 6 bases and the J gene end by 1 base; junction bases not matched to a gene: 5.

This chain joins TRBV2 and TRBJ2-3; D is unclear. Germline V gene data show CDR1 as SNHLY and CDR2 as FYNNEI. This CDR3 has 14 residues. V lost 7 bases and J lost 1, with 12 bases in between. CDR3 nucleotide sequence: TGTGCCAGCAAGACAAATACCCGCACAGATACGCAGTATTTT. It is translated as CASKTNTRTDTQYF.

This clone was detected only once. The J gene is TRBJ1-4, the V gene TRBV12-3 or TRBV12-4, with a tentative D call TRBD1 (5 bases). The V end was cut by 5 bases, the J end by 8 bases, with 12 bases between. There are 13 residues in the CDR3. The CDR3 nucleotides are TGTGCCAGCAGTCCCGGACAAATCGAAAAACTGTTTTTT. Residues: CASSPGQIEKLFF.

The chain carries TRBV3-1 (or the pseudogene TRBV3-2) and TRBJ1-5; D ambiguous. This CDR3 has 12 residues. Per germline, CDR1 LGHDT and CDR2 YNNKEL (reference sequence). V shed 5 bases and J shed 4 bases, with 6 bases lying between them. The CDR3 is CASSETNQPQHF. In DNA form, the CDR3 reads TGTGCCAGCAGCGAGACTAATCAGCCCCAGCATTTT.

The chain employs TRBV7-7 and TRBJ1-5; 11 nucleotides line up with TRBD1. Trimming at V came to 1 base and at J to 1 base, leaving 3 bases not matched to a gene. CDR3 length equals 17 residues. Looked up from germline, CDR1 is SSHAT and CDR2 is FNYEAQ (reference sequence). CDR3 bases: TGTGCCAGCAGCTTAGTGGACAGGGGGCGAAGCAATCAGCCCCAGCATTTT. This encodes CASSLVDRGRSNQPQHF.

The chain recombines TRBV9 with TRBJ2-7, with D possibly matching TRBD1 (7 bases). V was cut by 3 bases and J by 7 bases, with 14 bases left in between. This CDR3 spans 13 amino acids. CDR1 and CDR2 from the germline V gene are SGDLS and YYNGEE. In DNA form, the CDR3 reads TGTGCCAGCAGCGATGAACAGGGGAGGGAGCAGTACTTC. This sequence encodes CASSDEQGREQYF.

CDR3 DNA sequence: TGTGCCAGCAGTAAGGGACAGAACACTGAAGCTTTCTTT. It translates to CASSKGQNTEAFF. The J gene is TRBJ1-1, the V gene TRBV6-6, with D maybe TRBD1 (6 bases). The CDR3 is made up of 13 amino acids. Germline CDR1 reads MNHNY; CDR2 reads SVGAGI (reference sequence). V shed 5 bases and J shed 1 base, with 8 bases lying between them.

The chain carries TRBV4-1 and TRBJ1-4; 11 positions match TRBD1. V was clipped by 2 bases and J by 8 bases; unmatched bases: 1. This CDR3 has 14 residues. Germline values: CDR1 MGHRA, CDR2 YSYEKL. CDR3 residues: CASSQWDRGEKLFF. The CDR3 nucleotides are TGCGCCAGCAGCCAATGGGACAGGGGGGAAAAACTGTTTTTT.

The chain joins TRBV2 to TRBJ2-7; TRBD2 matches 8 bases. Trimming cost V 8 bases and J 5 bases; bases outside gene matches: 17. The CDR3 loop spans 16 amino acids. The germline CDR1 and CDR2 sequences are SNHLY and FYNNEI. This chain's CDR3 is CASGSSGSAWFDEQYF. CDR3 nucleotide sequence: TGTGCCAGCGGGTCCAGCGGGAGTGCCTGGTTCGACGAGCAGTACTTC.

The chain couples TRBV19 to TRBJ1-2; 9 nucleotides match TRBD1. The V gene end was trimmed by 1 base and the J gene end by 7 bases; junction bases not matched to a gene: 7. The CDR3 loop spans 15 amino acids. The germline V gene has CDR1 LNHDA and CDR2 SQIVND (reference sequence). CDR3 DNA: TGTGCCAGTAGTATAGGACAGGGGGTATATGGTGGCTACACCTTC. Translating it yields CASSIGQGVYGGYTF.